The 5 T cell receptor beta chains below all came from one sample that was sequenced in a study of HIV-infected children after antiretroviral therapy interruption. Treatment meaning: PENTA 11 planned treatment interruption arm or continuous ART arm. Unique molecular identifiers were included in an RNA-based 3' RACE TCR library. A single record per CDR3 protein comes from TCRdb applying MiXCR to the 3' RACE reads. Of 90,000 or so distinct CDR3 sequences detected, approximately 6.9% appear once; the ten largest clones hold 0.85% to 1.3%. The input for sequencing was CD45RA+ CD4+ T cells from PBMCs, pooled from several time points, taken from a donor given antiretroviral therapy, either interrupted or continuous. The subset: naive CD4+ CD45RA+ CD45RO- T cells. These receptors all stem from a pool of human donors with HIV.

This clonotype was seen more than once but under ten times. This rearrangement joins TRBV2 to TRBJ1-4, with D tentatively TRBD1 (5 bases). The CDR3 sequence is 13 residues long. CDR1 is SNHLY, CDR2 FYNNEI, per germline. V lost 6 bases to trimming and J lost 8 bases, with 13 bases between them. CDR3 DNA sequence: TGTGCCAGCAGCCAGACAGTACACGAAAAACTGTTTTTT. As protein: CASSQTVHEKLFF.

This clonotype was counted many times. This chain uses TRBV7-8 with TRBJ1-1; 7 bases agree with TRBD1. The CDR3 spans 13 residues. V shed 7 bases and J 0 bases; nucleotides not matched to a gene: 2. Germline V gives CDR1 SGHVS, CDR2 FQNEAQ. The CDR3: CASKGQMNTEAFF. Written as DNA, the CDR3 is TGTGCCAGCAAGGGACAGATGAACACTGAAGCTTTCTTT.

This clonotype occurred many times. The rearrangement joins TRBV5-8 to TRBJ1-1, with 7 bases lining up with TRBD1. The CDR3 runs 15 residues. Germline V CDR1 and CDR2: SGHTS, YDEGEE. Losses at the gene ends were 0 bases for V and 4 bases for J; bases not matched to a gene: 6. The DNA for the CDR3 is TGTGCCAGCAGCTTGGGGGTATCAGGGGGCACTGAAGCTTTCTTT. This codes for CASSLGVSGGTEAFF. Looking up the rest from reference TRBV5-8 and TRBJ1-1 gives the full variable domain: EAGVTQSPTHLIKTRGQQATLRCSPISGHTSVYWYQQALGLGLQFLLWYDEGEERNRGNFPPRFSGRQFPNYSSELNVNALELEDSALYLCASSLGVSGGTEAFFGQGTRLTVV.

This clonotype was seen many times. CDR3 residues: CASSPGQGASGANVLTF. The CDR3, as DNA: TGTGCCAGCAGTCCGGGACAGGGGGCTTCTGGGGCCAACGTCCTGACTTTC. The chain joins TRBV6-6 to TRBJ2-6; TRBD1 aligns across 12 bases. Germline V gene data show CDR1 as MNHNY and CDR2 as SVGAGI (reference sequence). V gave up 5 bases and J gave up 1 base; unmatched junction bases: 3. CDR3 size: 17 residues.

This clonotype was recorded at least ten times. The chain combines TRBV28 with TRBJ1-3; D is ambiguous. The CDR3 extends over 15 amino acids. Per the germline V gene, CDR1 is MDHEN and CDR2 is SYDVKM. V lost 5 bases and J 0 bases, leaving 11 bases between the germline ends. Here the CDR3 reads CASSPDGISGNTIYF. CDR3 DNA: TGTGCCAGCAGTCCGGACGGAATCTCTGGAAACACCATATATTTT.